This entry lists 29 T cell receptor beta chains sequenced from one sample in a study of T cell responses to AZD1222 COVID-19 vaccine. The method was immunoSEQ multiplex PCR; TCRdb's version includes in-frame clones alone and lacks a portion of them. The sample holds 150,000 or so clones. The specimen was peripheral blood. Receptor source: an adult in good health.

This chain connects TRBV11-2 to TRBJ2-5, with D possibly TRBD1 on 6 matching bases. The CDR3 spans 15 residues. Germline loops: CDR1 SGHAT, CDR2 FQNNGV. V was pared by 1 base and J by 1 base, with 10 bases between. This CDR3 is CASSLAGRGQETQYF. The CDR3 bases are TGTGCCAGCAGCTTAGCGGGCAGGGGCCAAGAGACCCAGTACTTC. Supplemented by reference TRBV11-2 and TRBJ2-5, the full variable domain reads EAGVAQSPRYKIIEKRQSVAFWCNPISGHATLYWYQQILGQGPKLLIQFQNNGVVDDSQLPKDRFSAERLKGVDSTLKIQPAKLEDSAVYLCASSLAGRGQETQYFGPGTRLLVL.

The rearrangement uses TRBV9 and TRBJ1-4; 7 nucleotides line up with TRBD1. From germline, CDR1 is SGDLS and CDR2 YYNGEE. The V gene end was trimmed by 3 bases and the J gene end by 5 bases; junction bases not matched to a gene: 4. CDR3 length: 14 residues. This CDR3 reads CASSGRTGNEKLFF. The CDR3 bases are TGTGCCAGCAGCGGACGGACAGGAAATGAAAAACTGTTTTTT.

This rearrangement joins TRBV9 to TRBJ1-2; a possible D gene is TRBD1 (5 bases). The CDR3 spans 14 residues. V was clipped by 0 bases and J by 7 bases, with 13 bases between them. Per germline, CDR1 SGDLS and CDR2 YYNGEE. The CDR3 is CASSVDGGFGGYTF. DNA of the CDR3: TGTGCCAGCAGCGTAGATGGGGGTTTTGGTGGCTACACCTTC.

V and J are TRBV5-4 and TRBJ2-3; 11 bases fit TRBD2. CDR1 and CDR2 (germline): SGHNT, YYREEE (reference sequence). CDR3 length equals 16 residues. V shed 4 bases and J 6 bases; nucleotides not matched to a gene: 10. The CDR3 coding sequence is TGTGCCAGCAGCCAACTAGCGGGGGACCCGGGGGATACGCAGTATTTT. Residues: CASSQLAGDPGDTQYF.

The V gene is TRBV19, the J gene TRBJ1-4, with D hard to call. V was cut by 3 bases and J by 4 bases, with 12 bases left in between. CDR1 and CDR2 from the germline V gene are LNHDA and SQIVND (reference sequence). The CDR3 is 15 amino acids. In DNA form, the CDR3 reads TGTGCCAGTAGTATGTCGACGGCCGGTAATGAAAAACTGTTTTTT. It yields the protein CASSMSTAGNEKLFF.

This rearrangement joins TRBV5-1 to TRBJ2-7, with TRBD1 identical over 7 bases. Trimming took 0 bases from V and 2 from J; bases not matched to a gene: 8. The germline gives CDR1 SGHRS, CDR2 YFSETQ. The CDR3 has 16 amino acids. The CDR3 DNA reads as TGCGCCAGCAGCTTGGCGTTCGGGACAGAAGCCTACGAGCAGTACTTC. Translating it yields CASSLAFGTEAYEQYF.

V and J are TRBV25-1 and TRBJ1-2; no firm D call. The CDR3 covers 13 residues. CDR1 is MGHDK and CDR2 is SYGVNS in the germline V gene. V was shortened by 3 bases and J by 0 bases, with 5 bases between the two germline ends. CDR3 nucleotides: TGTGCCAGCAGTGATTTCCCTAACTATGGCTACACCTTC. Protein sequence: CASSDFPNYGYTF.

The chain joins TRBV28 to TRBJ1-2, with 12 bases lining up with TRBD1. V trimming: 2 bases; J trimming: 1 base; junction bases outside the gene matches: 5. The CDR3 totals 17 residues. The germline V gene has CDR1 MDHEN and CDR2 SYDVKM. The CDR3 DNA follows: TGTGCCAGCAGTTTAGTTGGGACAGGGGGCGATAACTATGGCTACACCTTC. Amino acid sequence: CASSLVGTGGDNYGYTF.

The V call is TRBV18, the J call TRBJ1-2, with 7 bases identical to TRBD1. CDR1 is KGHSH and CDR2 is LQKENI in the germline V gene. The CDR3 is made up of 13 amino acids. J lost 2 bases, V lost 3 bases, and 0 bases had no gene match. As DNA, the CDR3 is TGTGCCAGCTCACCGACAGGGAACTATGGCTACACCTTC. This encodes CASSPTGNYGYTF.

The chain combines TRBV6-4 with TRBJ1-6, with TRBD1 matching 7 bases. J gave up 5 bases and V 0 bases, and 10 bases lay outside the gene matches. The CDR3 runs 18 residues. Germline values: CDR1 MRHNA, CDR2 SNTAGT. The CDR3 protein is CASSDSSEGDRDNSPLHF. The CDR3 region has the DNA TGTGCCAGCAGTGACTCGAGCGAAGGCGACAGGGATAATTCACCCCTCCACTTT.

V usage is TRBV28 and J usage is TRBJ2-1; the D gene is possibly TRBD1 (6 bases). The CDR3 has 16 amino acids. In germline, CDR1 is MDHEN, CDR2 SYDVKM. Trimming took off 5 bases at V and 0 bases at J, with 14 bases between the two ends. The CDR3 coding sequence is TGTGCCAGCAGTCCAGGACAGTGGGACTCCTACAATGAGCAGTTCTTC. It codes for CASSPGQWDSYNEQFF.

The rearrangement links TRBV5-1 to TRBJ2-1; 7 bases fit TRBD2. V lost 3 bases and J lost 9; bases outside the gene matches: 12. Looked up from germline, CDR1 is SGHRS and CDR2 is YFSETQ. The CDR3 contains 15 residues. The CDR3 nucleotides read TGCGCCAGCAGCTCCCTAGGGGTAGCGGGCGCTGAGCAGTTCTTC. Encoded protein: CASSSLGVAGAEQFF.

The rearrangement links TRBV11-2 to TRBJ1-1; D is unclear. Trimming pared 2 bases from V and 1 base from J, leaving 14 bases between. The CDR3 totals 16 residues. The germline CDR1 and CDR2 sequences are SGHAT and FQNNGV. The CDR3 loop reads CASSLSTPGGNTEAFF. The CDR3 coding sequence is TGTGCCAGCAGCTTAAGTACACCCGGAGGGAACACTGAAGCTTTCTTT.

The rearrangement uses TRBV7-2 and TRBJ1-2; D is undetermined. Germline CDR1 SGHTA, CDR2 FQGNSA. CDR3 size: 13 residues. Trimming removed 2 bases from V and 4 bases from J, with 8 bases in between. CDR3 protein: CASSLRRIYGYTF. The DNA for the CDR3 is TGTGCCAGCAGCTTACGACGGATCTATGGCTACACCTTC.

CDR3: CASSYTDTQYF. CDR3 nucleotide sequence: TGTGCCAGCAGCTACACAGATACGCAGTATTTT. The chain carries TRBV7-9 and TRBJ2-3; no definite D call. Germline assignment: CDR1 SEHNR and CDR2 FQNEAQ (reference sequence). Trimming pared 4 bases from V and 2 bases from J, leaving 1 base between. The CDR3 is 11 residues long.

The chain combines TRBV3-1 (or the pseudogene TRBV3-2) with TRBJ1-4; D might be TRBD1 (6 bases). The CDR3 spans 16 residues. The germline CDR1 and CDR2 sequences are LGHDT and YNNKEL (reference sequence). Trimming removed 1 base from V and 0 bases from J, with 9 bases in between. CDR3: CASSQGGQSTNEKLFF. The CDR3 DNA follows: TGTGCCAGCAGCCAAGGGGGGCAGTCAACTAATGAAAAACTGTTTTTT.

The chain recombines TRBV7-2 with TRBJ2-1, with 8 bases fitting TRBD1. Germline CDR1 reads SGHTA; CDR2 reads FQGNSA. V shed 5 bases and J 4 bases; nucleotides not matched to a gene: 4. The length of the CDR3 is 14 residues. In DNA, the CDR3 is TGTGCCAGCAGCCCCGACAGGGGATACAATGAGCAGTTCTTC. Translation: CASSPDRGYNEQFF.

The rearrangement links TRBV5-5 to TRBJ1-2; a weak D match, TRBD1 (5 bases). CDR3 length equals 15 residues. The germline V gene has CDR1 SGHKS and CDR2 YYEKEE (reference sequence). Trimming shortened V by 2 bases and J by 8 bases, and 19 bases separated the two germline ends. The CDR3, as DNA: TGTGCCAGCAGCTTAGGGACCTGGCAACCGGGGGGCTACACCTTC. Translating it yields CASSLGTWQPGGYTF.

The rearrangement links TRBV3-1 (or the pseudogene TRBV3-2) to TRBJ1-4, with D hard to call. This CDR3 region has 15 residues. The V gene lost 4 bases and the J gene lost 11 bases, with 20 bases spanning the gap. Germline CDR1 and CDR2: LGHDT and YNNKEL (reference sequence). CDR3 sequence: CASSPRTPRLGKLFF. In DNA, the CDR3 is TGTGCCAGCAGCCCCAGGACCCCGCGATTGGGGAAACTGTTTTTT.

The chain carries TRBV5-1 and TRBJ2-2; possibly TRBD1 for D (6 bases). CDR1 and CDR2 from the germline V gene are SGHRS and YFSETQ. This CDR3 region has 16 residues. Trimming stripped 5 bases from V and 0 bases from J, with 14 bases between. The CDR3 sequence: CASSFTGWSNTGELFF. The CDR3 DNA reads TGCGCCAGCAGTTTTACAGGGTGGTCGAACACCGGGGAGCTGTTTTTT.

The chain employs TRBV10-3 and TRBJ1-5; tentative D call: TRBD1 (6 bases). V was cut by 10 bases and J by 4 bases, with 11 bases left in between. Germline V gene data show CDR1 as ENHRY and CDR2 as SYGVKD. CDR3 length equals 12 residues. The CDR3 region is CATSGQNQPQHF. The CDR3 coding sequence is TGTGCCACGTCGGGACAAAATCAGCCCCAGCATTTT.

The CDR3 DNA reads as TGTGCCAGTAGGTCGGATGGGGGGGTCCCTGAAGCTTTCTTT. Amino acid sequence: CASRSDGGVPEAFF. This rearrangement joins TRBV19 to TRBJ1-1, with D perhaps TRBD1 (5 bases). The germline CDR1 and CDR2 sequences are LNHDA and SQIVND (reference sequence). V lost 6 bases to trimming and J lost 6 bases, with 17 bases between them. The length of the CDR3 is 14 residues.

The chain uses TRBV10-3 and TRBJ1-1; D ambiguous. CDR1 and CDR2 from the germline V gene are ENHRY and SYGVKD. CDR3 length equals 12 residues. The germline V and J ends were trimmed by 11 bases and 2 bases, with 12 bases remaining between them. CDR3 nucleotides: TGTGCCGCCAGGAATTTCAACACTGAAGCTTTCTTT. Residues: CAARNFNTEAFF.

The V call is TRBV15, the J call TRBJ2-5; no reliable D call. Germline-derived CDR1 and CDR2 are LNHNV and YYDKDF (reference sequence). The V gene lost 0 bases and the J gene lost 5 bases, with 13 bases spanning the gap. This CDR3 comprises 15 residues. This CDR3 reads CATSRDGVQPETQYF. CDR3 bases: TGTGCCACCAGCAGAGATGGAGTGCAACCCGAGACCCAGTACTTC.

The rearrangement joins TRBV7-2 to TRBJ1-1; D remains unclear. Germline V gene data show CDR1 as SGHTA and CDR2 as FQGNSA. This CDR3 contains 17 residues. V lost 0 bases to trimming and J lost 4 bases, with 18 bases between them. The CDR3 coding sequence is TGTGCCAGCAGCTTAGCCCACCTTTATCTTAAGAGCACTGAAGCTTTCTTT. Its translation is CASSLAHLYLKSTEAFF.

The chain is built from TRBV5-5 and TRBJ1-2; 9 bases agree with TRBD1. The junction had 6 bases not matched to a gene; V was cut back by 4 bases and J by 5 bases. The germline CDR1 and CDR2 sequences are SGHKS and YYEKEE (reference sequence). This CDR3 is built from 14 residues. CDR3 protein: CASSPEQGAYGYTF. The CDR3 DNA sequence: TGTGCCAGCAGCCCAGAACAGGGGGCTTATGGCTACACCTTC.

The chain has TRBV2 and TRBJ2-2, with a tentative D call TRBD2 (5 bases). The CDR3 is made up of 14 amino acids. Between the trimmed V and J ends, which lost 8 bases and 6 bases, there was a span of 16 bases. Germline V gene sequence: CDR1 SNHLY, CDR2 FYNNEI. The CDR3 loop is CASCGEPGAGELFF. For the CDR3, the DNA is TGTGCCAGCTGTGGTGAACCCGGGGCCGGGGAGCTGTTTTTT.

This rearrangement joins TRBV7-3 to TRBJ1-3; no reliable D call. The CDR3 extends over 15 amino acids. Trimming took off 8 bases at V and 4 bases at J, with 18 bases between the two ends. The germline V gene encodes CDR1 SGHTA and CDR2 FQGTGA. The CDR3 sequence: CASLERPSLGNTIYF. In nucleotides, the CDR3 is TGTGCCAGCCTGGAACGGCCGTCCCTCGGAAACACCATATATTTT.

V is TRBV11-2 and J is TRBJ1-2; D gene uncertain. V lost 1 base and J lost 8, with 11 bases in between. The CDR3 totals 13 residues. Germline values: CDR1 SGHAT, CDR2 FQNNGV. The CDR3 DNA reads TGTGCCAGCAGCTTAGCGGAGATCGAAGGCTACACCTTC. This encodes CASSLAEIEGYTF.